This TCR beta chain was identified in a study of blood T cells in healthy people across ages. There are 15 residues in the CDR3. Germline CDR1 and CDR2: MNHEY and SMNVEV (reference sequence). V trimming: 0 bases; J trimming: 8 bases; junction bases outside the gene matches: 9. Next came a second PCR, run for roughly 6 to 11 cycles, which used a sample-barcoded 5' primer along with a J-beta primer mix. Via MiXCR, TCRdb re-called the 5' RACE reads, giving one row per CDR3 protein. The table includes approximately 1.5 million distinct CDR3 sequences, roughly 30% detected once. The V gene is TRBV27, the J gene TRBJ1-2, with 7 bases fitting TRBD1. The receptor comes from a woman younger than 45 in good health. The source material was blood. The CDR3 protein is CASSLSGTAPMGYTF. In nucleotides, the CDR3 is TGTGCCAGCAGTTTATCGGGGACAGCACCTATGGGCTACACCTTC.